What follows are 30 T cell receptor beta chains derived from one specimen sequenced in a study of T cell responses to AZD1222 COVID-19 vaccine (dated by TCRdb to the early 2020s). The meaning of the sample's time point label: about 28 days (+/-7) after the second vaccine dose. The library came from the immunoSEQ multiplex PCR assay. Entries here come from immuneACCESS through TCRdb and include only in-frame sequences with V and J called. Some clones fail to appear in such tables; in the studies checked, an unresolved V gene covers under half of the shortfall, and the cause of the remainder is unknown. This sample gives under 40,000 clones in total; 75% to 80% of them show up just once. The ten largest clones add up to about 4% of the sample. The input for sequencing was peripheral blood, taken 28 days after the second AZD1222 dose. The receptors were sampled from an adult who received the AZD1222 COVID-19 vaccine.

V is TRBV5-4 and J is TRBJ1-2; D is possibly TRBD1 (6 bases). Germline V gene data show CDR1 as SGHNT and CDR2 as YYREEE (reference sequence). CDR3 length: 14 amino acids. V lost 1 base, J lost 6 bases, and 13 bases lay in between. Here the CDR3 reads CASSLPDRHHGYTF. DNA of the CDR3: TGTGCCAGCAGCTTGCCGGACAGACATCATGGCTACACCTTC.

As DNA, the CDR3 is TGTGCCATCAGTGAGAGTACTCTCTATAATTCACCCCTCCACTTT. This sequence encodes CAISESTLYNSPLHF. This chain joins TRBV10-3 and TRBJ1-6; no definite D call. Per the germline V gene, CDR1 is ENHRY and CDR2 is SYGVKD. Trimming left V 2 bases short and J 3 bases short, with 8 bases between. The CDR3 is 15 amino acids.

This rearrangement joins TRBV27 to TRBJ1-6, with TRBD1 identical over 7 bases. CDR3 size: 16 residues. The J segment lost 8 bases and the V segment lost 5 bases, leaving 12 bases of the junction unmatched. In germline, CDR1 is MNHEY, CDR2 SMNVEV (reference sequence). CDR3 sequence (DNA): TGTGCCAGCAGTACGGCCCGACAGGGAGGGGATTCACCCCTCCACTTT. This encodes CASSTARQGGDSPLHF.

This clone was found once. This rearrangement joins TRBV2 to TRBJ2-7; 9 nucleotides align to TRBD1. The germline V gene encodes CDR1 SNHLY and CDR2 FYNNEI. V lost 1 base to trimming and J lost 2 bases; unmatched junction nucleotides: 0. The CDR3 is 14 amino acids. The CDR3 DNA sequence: TGTGCCAGCAGTGAAGGGGACAGGGCCTACGAGCAGTACTTC. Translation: CASSEGDRAYEQYF.

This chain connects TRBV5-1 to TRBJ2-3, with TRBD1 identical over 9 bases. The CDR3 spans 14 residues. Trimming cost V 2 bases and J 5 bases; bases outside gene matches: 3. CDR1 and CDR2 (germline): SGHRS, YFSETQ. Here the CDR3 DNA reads TGCGCCAGCAGCTTCAAGACAGGGGGAGATACGCAGTATTTT. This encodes CASSFKTGGDTQYF.

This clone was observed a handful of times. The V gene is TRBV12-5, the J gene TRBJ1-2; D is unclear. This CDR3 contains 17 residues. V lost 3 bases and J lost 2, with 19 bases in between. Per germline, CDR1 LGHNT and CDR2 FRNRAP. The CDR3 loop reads CASGLKGATARNYGYTF. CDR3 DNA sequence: TGTGCTAGTGGTTTAAAGGGCGCAACCGCCAGAAACTATGGCTACACCTTC.

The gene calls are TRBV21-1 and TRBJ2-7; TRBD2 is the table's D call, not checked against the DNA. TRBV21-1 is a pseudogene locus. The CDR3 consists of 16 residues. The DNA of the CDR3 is TGTGCCAGCAGCAAATCAAGCGGGTGCCCTCAGGGCGAGCAGTACGTC. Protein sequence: CASSKSSGCPQGEQYV.

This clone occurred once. CDR3 in amino acids: CASGLVQGEKLFF. As DNA, the CDR3 is TGTGCTAGTGGTTTGGTACAGGGGGAAAAACTGTTTTTT. The chain has TRBV12-5 and TRBJ1-4; 7 nucleotides agree with TRBD1. V shed 0 bases and J 8 bases; nucleotides not matched to a gene: 0. The CDR3 runs to 13 residues. The germline CDR1 and CDR2 sequences are LGHNT and FRNRAP.

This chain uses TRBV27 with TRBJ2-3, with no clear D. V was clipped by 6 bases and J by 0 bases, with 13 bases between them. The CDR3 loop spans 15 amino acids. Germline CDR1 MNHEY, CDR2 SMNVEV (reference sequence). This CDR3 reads CASRPQLGSTDTQYF. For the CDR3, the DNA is TGTGCCAGCAGGCCTCAATTAGGTAGCACAGATACGCAGTATTTT.

CDR3 region: CAWTKGAGQPQHF. Written as DNA, the CDR3 is TGTGCCTGGACCAAGGGGGCCGGTCAGCCCCAGCATTTT. The chain links TRBV30 to TRBJ1-5; TRBD1 agrees at 7 bases. The J segment lost 6 bases and the V segment lost 4 bases, leaving 6 bases of the junction unmatched. The CDR3 consists of 13 residues. The germline V gene has CDR1 GTSNPN and CDR2 SVGIG (reference sequence).

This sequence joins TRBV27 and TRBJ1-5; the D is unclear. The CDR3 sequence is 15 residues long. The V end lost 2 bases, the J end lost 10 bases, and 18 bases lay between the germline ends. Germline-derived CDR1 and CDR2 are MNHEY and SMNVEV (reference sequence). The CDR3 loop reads CASSLQQPGIEPQHF. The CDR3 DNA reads TGTGCCAGCAGTTTACAACAGCCCGGGATAGAACCCCAGCATTTT.

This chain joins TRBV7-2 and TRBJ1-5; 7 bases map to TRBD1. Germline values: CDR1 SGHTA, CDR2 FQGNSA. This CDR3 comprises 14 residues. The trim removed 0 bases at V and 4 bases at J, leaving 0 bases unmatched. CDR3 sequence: CASSLAQGNQPQHF. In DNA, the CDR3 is TGTGCCAGCAGCTTAGCACAGGGGAATCAGCCCCAGCATTTT.

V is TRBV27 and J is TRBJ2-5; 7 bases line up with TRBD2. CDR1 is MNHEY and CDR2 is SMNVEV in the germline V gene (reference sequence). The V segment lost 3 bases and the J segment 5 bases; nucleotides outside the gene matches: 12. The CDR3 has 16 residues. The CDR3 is CASSFRLGVGGETQYF. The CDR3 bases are TGTGCCAGCAGTTTCCGTTTAGGAGTGGGGGGGGAGACCCAGTACTTC.

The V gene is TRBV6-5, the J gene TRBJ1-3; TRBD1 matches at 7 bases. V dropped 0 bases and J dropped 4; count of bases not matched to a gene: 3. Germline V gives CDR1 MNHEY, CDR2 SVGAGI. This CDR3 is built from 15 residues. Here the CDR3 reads CASSYSMGQGNTIYF. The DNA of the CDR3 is TGTGCCAGCAGTTACTCGATGGGACAGGGAAACACCATATATTTT.

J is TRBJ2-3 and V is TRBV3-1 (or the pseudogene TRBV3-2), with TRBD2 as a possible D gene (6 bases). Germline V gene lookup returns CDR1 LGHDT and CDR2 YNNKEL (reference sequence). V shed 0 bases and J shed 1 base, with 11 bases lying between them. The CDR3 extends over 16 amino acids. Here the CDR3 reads CASSQDSGGGTDTQYF. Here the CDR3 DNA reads TGTGCCAGCAGCCAAGATTCCGGCGGGGGCACAGATACGCAGTATTTT.

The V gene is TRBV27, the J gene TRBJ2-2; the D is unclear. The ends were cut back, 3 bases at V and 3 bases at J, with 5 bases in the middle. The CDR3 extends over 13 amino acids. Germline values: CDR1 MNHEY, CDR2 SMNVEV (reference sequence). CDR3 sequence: CASSFIDTGELFF. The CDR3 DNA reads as TGTGCCAGCAGTTTCATTGACACCGGGGAGCTGTTTTTT.

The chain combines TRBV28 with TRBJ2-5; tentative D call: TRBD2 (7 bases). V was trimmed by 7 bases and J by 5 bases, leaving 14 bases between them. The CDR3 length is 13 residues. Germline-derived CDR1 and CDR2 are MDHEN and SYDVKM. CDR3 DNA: TGTGCCAGCACCTGGGGGGGCAGGGAGACCCAGTACTTC. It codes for CASTWGGRETQYF. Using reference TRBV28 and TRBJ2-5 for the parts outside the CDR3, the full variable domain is DVKVTQSSRYLVKRTGEKVFLECVQDMDHENMFWYRQDPGLGLRLIYFSYDVKMKEKGDIPEGYSVSREKKERFSLILESASTNQTSMYLCASTWGGRETQYFGPGTRLLVL.

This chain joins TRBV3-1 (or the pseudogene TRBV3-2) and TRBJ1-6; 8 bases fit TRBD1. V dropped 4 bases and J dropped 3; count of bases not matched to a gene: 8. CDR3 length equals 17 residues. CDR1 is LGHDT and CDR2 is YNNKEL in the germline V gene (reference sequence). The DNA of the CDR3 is TGTGCCAGCAGCCTTCAAACAGGGGGTTTCTATAATTCACCCCTCCACTTT. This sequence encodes CASSLQTGGFYNSPLHF.

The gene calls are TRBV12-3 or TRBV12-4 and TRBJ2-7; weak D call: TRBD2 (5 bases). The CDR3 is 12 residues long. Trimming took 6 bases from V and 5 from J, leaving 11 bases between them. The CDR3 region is CASSLAGNEQYV. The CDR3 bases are TGTGCCAGCAGCCTGGCCGGGAACGAGCAGTACGTC.

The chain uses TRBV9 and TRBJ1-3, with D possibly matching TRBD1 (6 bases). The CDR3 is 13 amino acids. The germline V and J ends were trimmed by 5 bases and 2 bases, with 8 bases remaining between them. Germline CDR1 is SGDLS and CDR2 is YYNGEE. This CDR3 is CASRNRAGNTIYF. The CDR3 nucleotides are TGTGCCAGCAGAAACAGGGCTGGAAACACCATATATTTT.

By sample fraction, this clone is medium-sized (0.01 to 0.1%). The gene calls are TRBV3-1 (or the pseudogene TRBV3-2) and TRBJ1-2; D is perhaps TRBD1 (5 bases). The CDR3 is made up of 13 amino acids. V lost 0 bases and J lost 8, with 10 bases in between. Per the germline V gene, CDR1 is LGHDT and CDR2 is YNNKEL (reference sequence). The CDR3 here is CASSQDRGVGYTF. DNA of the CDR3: TGTGCCAGCAGCCAAGACCGGGGGGTAGGCTACACCTTC.

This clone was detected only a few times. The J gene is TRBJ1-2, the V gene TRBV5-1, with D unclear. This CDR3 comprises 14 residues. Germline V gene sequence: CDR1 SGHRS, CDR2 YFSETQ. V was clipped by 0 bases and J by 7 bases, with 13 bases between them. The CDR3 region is CASSLAPGEGGYTF. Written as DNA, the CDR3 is TGCGCCAGCAGCTTGGCCCCAGGTGAAGGTGGCTACACCTTC.

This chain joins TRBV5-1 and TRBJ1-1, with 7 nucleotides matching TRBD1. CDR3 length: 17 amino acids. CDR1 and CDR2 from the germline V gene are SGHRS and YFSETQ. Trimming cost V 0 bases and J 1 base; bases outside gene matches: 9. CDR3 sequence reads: CASSLVGGGRANTEAFF. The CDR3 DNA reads TGCGCCAGCAGCTTGGTAGGGGGCGGACGCGCGAACACTGAAGCTTTCTTT. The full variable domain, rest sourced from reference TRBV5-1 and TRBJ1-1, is KAGVTQTPRYLIKTRGQQVTLSCSPISGHRSVSWYQQTPGQGLQFLFEYFSETQRNKGNFPGRFSGRQFSNSRSEMNVSTLELGDSALYLCASSLVGGGRANTEAFFGQGTRLTVV.

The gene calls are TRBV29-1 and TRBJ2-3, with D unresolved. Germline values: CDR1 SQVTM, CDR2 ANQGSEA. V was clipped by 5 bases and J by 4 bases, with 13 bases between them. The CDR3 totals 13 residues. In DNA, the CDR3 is TGCAGCGTTCGCAAGGGTTCTGCAGATACGCAGTATTTT. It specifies CSVRKGSADTQYF.

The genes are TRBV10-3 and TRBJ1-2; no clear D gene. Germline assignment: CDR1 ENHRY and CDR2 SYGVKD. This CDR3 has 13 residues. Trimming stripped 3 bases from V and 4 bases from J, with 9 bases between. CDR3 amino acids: CAISEDGFYGYTF. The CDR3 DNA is TGTGCCATCAGTGAAGACGGATTCTATGGCTACACCTTC.

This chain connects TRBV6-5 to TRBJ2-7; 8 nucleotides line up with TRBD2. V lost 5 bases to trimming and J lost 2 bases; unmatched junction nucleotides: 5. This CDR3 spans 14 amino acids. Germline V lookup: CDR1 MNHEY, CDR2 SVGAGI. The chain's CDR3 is CASSPGTRTYEQYF. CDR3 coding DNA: TGTGCCAGCAGTCCCGGGACTAGAACCTACGAGCAGTACTTC.

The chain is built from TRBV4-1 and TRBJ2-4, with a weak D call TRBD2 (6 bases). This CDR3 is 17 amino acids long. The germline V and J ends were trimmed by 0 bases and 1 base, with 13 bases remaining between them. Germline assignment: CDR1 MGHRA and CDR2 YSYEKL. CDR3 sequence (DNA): TGCGCCAGCAGCCAAGATTCGGGTCTAGCGGCCAAAAACATTCAGTACTTC. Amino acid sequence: CASSQDSGLAAKNIQYF.

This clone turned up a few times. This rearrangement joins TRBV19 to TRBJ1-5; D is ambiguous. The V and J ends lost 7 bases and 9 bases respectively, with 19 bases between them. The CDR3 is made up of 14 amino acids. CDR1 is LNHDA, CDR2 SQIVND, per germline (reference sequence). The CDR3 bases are TGTGCCAGTAACCCAGGATTACGCAGCGGGCCCCAGCATTTT. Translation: CASNPGLRSGPQHF.

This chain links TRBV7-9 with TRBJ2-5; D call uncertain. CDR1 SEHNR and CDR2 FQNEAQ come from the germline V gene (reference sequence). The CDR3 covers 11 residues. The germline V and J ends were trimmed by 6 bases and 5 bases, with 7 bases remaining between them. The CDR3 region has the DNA TGTGCCAGCAGTACACTTGAGACCCAGTACTTC. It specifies CASSTLETQYF. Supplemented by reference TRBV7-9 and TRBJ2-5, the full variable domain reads DTGVSQNPRHKITKRGQNVTFRCDPISEHNRLYWYRQTLGQGPEFLTYFQNEAQLEKSRLLSDRFSAERPKGSFSTLEIQRTEQGDSAMYLCASSTLETQYFGPGTRLLVL.

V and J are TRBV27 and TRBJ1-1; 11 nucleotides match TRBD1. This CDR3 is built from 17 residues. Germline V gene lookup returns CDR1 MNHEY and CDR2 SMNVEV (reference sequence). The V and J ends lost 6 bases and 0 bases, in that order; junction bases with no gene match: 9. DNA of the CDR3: TGTGCCAGCAGGCCCTCCGGGACAGGGGGGATGAACACTGAAGCTTTCTTT. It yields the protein CASRPSGTGGMNTEAFF.